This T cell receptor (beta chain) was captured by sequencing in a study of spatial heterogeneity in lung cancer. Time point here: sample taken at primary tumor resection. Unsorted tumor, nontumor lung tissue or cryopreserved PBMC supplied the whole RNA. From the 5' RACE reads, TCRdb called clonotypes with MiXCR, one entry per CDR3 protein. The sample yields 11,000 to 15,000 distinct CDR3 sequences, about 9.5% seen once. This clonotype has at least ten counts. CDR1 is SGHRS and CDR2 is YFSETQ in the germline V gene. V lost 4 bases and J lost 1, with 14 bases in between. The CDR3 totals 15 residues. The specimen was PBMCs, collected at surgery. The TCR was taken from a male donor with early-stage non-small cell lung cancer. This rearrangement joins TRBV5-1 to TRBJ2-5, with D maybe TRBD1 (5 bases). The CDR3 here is CASSLTRTFQETQYF. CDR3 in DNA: TGCGCCAGCAGCCTTACCCGGACATTCCAAGAGACCCAGTACTTC.